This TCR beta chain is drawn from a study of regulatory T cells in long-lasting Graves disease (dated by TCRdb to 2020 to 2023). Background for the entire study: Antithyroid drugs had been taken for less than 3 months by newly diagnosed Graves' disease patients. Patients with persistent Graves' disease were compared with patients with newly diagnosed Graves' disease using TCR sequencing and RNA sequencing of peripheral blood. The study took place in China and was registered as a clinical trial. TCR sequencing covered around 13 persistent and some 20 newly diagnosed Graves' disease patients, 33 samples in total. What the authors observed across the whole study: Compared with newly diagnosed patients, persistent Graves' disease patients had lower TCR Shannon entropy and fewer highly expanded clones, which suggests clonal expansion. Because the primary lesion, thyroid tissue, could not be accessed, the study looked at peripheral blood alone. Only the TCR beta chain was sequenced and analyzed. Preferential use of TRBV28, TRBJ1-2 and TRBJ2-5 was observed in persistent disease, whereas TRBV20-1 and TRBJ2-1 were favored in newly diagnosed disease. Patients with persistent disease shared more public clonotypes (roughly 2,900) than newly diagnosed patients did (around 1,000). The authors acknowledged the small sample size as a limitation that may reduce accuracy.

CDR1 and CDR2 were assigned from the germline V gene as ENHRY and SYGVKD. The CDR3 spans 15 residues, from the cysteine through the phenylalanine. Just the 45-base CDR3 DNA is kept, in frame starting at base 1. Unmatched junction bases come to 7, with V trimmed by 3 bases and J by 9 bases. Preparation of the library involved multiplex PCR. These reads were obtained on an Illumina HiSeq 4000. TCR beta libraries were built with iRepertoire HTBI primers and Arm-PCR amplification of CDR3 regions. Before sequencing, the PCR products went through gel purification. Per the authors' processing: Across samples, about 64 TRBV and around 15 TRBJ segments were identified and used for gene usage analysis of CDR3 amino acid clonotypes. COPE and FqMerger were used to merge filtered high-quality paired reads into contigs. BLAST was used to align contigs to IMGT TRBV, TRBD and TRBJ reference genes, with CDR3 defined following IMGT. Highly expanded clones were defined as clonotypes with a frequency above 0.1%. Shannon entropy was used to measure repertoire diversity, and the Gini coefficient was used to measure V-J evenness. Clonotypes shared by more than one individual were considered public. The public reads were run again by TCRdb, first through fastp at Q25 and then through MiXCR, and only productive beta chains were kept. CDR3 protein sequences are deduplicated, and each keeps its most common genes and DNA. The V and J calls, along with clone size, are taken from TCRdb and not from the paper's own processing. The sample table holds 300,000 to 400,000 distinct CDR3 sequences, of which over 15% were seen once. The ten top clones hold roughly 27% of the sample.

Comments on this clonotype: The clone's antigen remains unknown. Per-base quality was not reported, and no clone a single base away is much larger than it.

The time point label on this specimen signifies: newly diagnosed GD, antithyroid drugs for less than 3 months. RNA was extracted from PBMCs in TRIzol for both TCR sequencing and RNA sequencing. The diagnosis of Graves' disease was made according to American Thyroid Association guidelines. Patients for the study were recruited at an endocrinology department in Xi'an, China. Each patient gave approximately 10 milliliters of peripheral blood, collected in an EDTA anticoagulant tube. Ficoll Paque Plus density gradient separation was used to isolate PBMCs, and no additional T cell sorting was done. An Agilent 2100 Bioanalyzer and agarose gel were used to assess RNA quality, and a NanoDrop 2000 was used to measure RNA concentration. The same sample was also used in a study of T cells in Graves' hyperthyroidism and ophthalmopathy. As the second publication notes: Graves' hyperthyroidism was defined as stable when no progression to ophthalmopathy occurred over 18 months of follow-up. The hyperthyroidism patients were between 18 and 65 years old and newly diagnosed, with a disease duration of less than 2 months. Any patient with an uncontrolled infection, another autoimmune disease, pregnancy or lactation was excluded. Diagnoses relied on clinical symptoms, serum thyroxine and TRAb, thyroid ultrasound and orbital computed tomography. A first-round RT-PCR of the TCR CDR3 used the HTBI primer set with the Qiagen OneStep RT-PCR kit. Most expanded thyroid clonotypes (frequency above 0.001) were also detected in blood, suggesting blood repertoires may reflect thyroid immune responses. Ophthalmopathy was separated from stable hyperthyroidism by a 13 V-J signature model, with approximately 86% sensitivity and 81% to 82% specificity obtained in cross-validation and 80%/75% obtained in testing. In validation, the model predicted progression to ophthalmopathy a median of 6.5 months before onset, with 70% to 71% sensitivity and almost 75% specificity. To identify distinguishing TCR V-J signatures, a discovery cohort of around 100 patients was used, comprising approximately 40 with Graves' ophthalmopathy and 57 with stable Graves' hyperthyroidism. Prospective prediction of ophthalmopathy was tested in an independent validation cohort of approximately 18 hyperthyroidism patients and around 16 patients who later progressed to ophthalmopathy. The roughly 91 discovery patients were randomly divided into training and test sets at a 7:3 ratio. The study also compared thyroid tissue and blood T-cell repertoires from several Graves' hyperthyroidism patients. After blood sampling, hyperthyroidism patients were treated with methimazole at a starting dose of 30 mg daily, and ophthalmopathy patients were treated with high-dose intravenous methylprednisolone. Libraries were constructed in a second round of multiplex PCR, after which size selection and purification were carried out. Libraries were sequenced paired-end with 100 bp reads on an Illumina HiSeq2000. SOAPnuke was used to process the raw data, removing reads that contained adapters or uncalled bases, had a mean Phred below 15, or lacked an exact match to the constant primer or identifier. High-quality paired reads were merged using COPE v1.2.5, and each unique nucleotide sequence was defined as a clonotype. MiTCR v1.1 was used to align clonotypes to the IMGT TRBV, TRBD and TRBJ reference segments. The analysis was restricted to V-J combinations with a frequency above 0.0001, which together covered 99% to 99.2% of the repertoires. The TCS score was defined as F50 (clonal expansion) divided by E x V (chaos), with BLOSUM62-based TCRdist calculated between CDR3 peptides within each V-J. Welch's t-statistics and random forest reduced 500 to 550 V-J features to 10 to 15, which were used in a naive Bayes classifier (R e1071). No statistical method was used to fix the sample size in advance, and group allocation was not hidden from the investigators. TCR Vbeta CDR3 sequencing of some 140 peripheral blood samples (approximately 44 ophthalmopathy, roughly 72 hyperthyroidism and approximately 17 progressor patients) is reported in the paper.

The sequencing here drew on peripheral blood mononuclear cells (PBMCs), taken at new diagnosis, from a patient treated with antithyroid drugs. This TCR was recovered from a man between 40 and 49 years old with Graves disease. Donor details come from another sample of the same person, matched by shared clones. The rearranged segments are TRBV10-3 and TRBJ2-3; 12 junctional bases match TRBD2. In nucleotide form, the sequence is TGTGCCATCAGTGACTCTAGCGGGGGGGCCGGGACGCAGTATTTT. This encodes CAISDSSGGAGTQYF.